The clone carrying this T cell receptor beta chain was seen repeatedly, ten times or more. This sample is part of a study of regulatory T cells in long-lasting Graves disease. Specified time point: newly diagnosed GD, antithyroid drugs for less than 3 months. RNA isolated from PBMCs was used to make the TCR library. Libraries of TCR beta came from iRepertoire HTBI primers plus Arm-PCR of CDR3 regions. In TCRdb, the multiplex PCR reads were re-called with MiXCR into one record per CDR3 protein. The sample has about 610,000 distinct CDR3 sequences; roughly 15% are singletons. CDR1 is SGHDT, CDR2 YYEEEE, per germline. CDR3 length: 15 amino acids. V lost 5 bases, J lost 5 bases, and 12 bases stayed unmatched. The same data also contributed to another study, on T cells in Graves' hyperthyroidism and ophthalmopathy.

The chain couples TRBV5-6 to TRBJ1-1, with 7 bases lining up with TRBD1. The source is a man aged 18 to 29 with Graves disease. This specimen consisted of peripheral blood mononuclear cells (PBMCs), obtained at new diagnosis, from a patient treated with antithyroid drugs. CDR3 loop: CASSQEGATGTEAFF. CDR3 nucleotides: TGTGCCAGCAGTCAGGAGGGGGCAACGGGTACTGAAGCTTTCTTT.